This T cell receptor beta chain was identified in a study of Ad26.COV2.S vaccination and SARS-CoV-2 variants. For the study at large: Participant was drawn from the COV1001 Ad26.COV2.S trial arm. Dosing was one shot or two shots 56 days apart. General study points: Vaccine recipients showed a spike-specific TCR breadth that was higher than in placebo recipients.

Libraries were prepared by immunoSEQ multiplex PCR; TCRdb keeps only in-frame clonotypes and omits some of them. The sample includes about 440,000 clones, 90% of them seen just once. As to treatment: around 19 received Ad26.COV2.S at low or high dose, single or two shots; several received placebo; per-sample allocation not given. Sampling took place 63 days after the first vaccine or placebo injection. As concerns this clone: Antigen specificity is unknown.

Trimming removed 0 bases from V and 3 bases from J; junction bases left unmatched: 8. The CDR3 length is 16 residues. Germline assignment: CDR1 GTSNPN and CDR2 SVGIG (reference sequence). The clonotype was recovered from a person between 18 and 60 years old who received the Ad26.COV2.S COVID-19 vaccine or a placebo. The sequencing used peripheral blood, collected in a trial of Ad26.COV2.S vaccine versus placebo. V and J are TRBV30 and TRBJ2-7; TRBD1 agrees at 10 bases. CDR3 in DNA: TGTGCCTGGAGTGTACCCGGGACAGGGGTTGACTACGAGCAGTACTTC. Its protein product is CAWSVPGTGVDYEQYF.